The T cell receptor (beta chain) under discussion was sequenced for a study of cytomegalovirus exposure and HLA in healthy donors. Trimming removed 3 bases at V and 7 bases at J, with 10 bases between. Per the germline V gene, CDR1 is MDHEN and CDR2 is SYDVKM. The CDR3 extends over 13 amino acids. Primers: 60 Vbeta forward and 13 Jbeta reverse. Some clones are missing from TCRdb's copy, which holds only in-frame ones; the method was immunoSEQ multiplex PCR. Among under 35,000 clones listed, about 65% were seen once. Whereas donors were nominally healthy upon sampling, unrecorded immune exposures were probable.

The sequenced sample was PBMCs. The TCR sequence derives from a man aged 45-60 years in good health and CMV-seropositive. This rearrangement joins TRBV28 to TRBJ2-1; D possibly corresponds to TRBD1 (5 bases). The CDR3 sequence is CASSLPGWNEQFF. CDR3 nucleotides: TGTGCCAGCAGTTTGCCAGGGTGGAATGAGCAGTTCTTC.